What follows are 30 T cell receptor beta chains derived from one specimen sequenced in a study of molecular identifiers for immune sequencing clone quantification. Each CDR3 protein is one row after TCRdb ran MiXCR on the PCR reads. The sample includes approximately 40,000 distinct CDR3 sequences, approximately 24% seen only once; the top ten take 0.85% to 1%. The specimen was naive CD8+ T cells from blood, with Jurkat cell RNA spiked in. The subset here: FACS-sorted CD8+CD4-CCR7+CD45RA+ naive T cells. These receptors were taken from a human donor in good health. Some libraries in this study had Jurkat cell RNA spiked in.

In its sample, this clonotype ranks as medium-sized (0.01 to 0.1%). This chain connects TRBV20-1 to TRBJ2-5; TRBD2 matches at 13 bases. The V and J ends lost 5 bases and 4 bases, in that order; junction bases with no gene match: 13. This CDR3 spans 17 amino acids. Germline CDR1 and CDR2: DFQATT and SNEGSKA (reference sequence). CDR3 residues: CSAAPGLAGPQGETQYF. CDR3 coding DNA: TGCAGTGCTGCACCGGGACTAGCGGGACCACAGGGAGAGACCCAGTACTTC.

The rearrangement joins TRBV29-1 to TRBJ2-1; D possibly corresponds to TRBD1 (6 bases). The CDR3 is 11 residues long. V shed 6 bases and J shed 9 bases, with 12 bases lying between them. Per germline, CDR1 SQVTM and CDR2 ANQGSEA. In DNA form, the CDR3 reads TGCAGCGTCGATAGGGGGTTTGAGCAGTTCTTC. Translating gives CSVDRGFEQFF.

This clonotype was seen many times. V gene TRBV4-1 combines with J gene TRBJ2-1; no firm D call. Germline V CDR1 and CDR2: MGHRA, YSYEKL. V was pared by 10 bases and J by 0 bases, with 16 bases between. There are 15 residues in the CDR3. The CDR3 protein is CATTPGPSSYNEQFF. The CDR3 DNA follows: TGCGCCACGACCCCTGGCCCGAGCTCCTACAATGAGCAGTTCTTC.

This clonotype was observed at least ten times. The chain combines TRBV24-1 with TRBJ2-3; TRBD2 is a possible D gene (6 bases). This CDR3 is built from 18 residues. Germline CDR1 KGHDR, CDR2 SFDVKD. V lost 4 bases and J lost 0, with 19 bases in between. CDR3 sequence (DNA): TGTGCCACCAGTGAGACTAGGAGCGCCTTATTTAGCACAGATACGCAGTATTTT. This gives the protein CATSETRSALFSTDTQYF.

There are many counts of this clonotype. V gene TRBV28 combines with J gene TRBJ2-5, with TRBD1 identical over 7 bases. The CDR3 runs to 16 residues. CDR1 is MDHEN, CDR2 SYDVKM, per germline. After removal of 4 bases from V and 5 bases from J, the junction contained 13 bases not matched to a gene. The CDR3: CASSSLQGKVLETQYF. The CDR3 DNA sequence: TGTGCCAGCAGTTCTTTACAGGGGAAGGTTCTGGAGACCCAGTACTTC.

There are many counts of this clonotype. The chain links TRBV19 to TRBJ1-1; 8 positions agree with TRBD1. J gave up 5 bases and V 5 bases, and 7 bases lay outside the gene matches. Germline V gene data show CDR1 as LNHDA and CDR2 as SQIVND (reference sequence). The CDR3 extends over 14 amino acids. The CDR3 DNA sequence: TGTGCCAGTAGTCCTCAGGGGGCCTGGACTGAAGCTTTCTTT. Translating it yields CASSPQGAWTEAFF.

This clonotype was counted only a few times. A clone one base away is much larger, so this may be a read error. V is TRBV4-3 and J is TRBJ2-1; D is uncertain. CDR1 is LGHNA and CDR2 is YSLEER in the germline V gene. This CDR3 contains 16 residues. The CDR3 nucleotides read TGCGCCAGCAGCCAAGAGCGGCAGAGCTCCTACCATGAGCAGTTCTTC. Translating gives CASSQERQSSYHEQFF.

This clonotype was picked up many times. The chain links TRBV5-6 to TRBJ2-3, with 9 bases aligning to TRBD1. Germline CDR1 is SGHDT and CDR2 is YYEEEE. The V and J ends lost 6 bases and 2 bases, in that order; junction bases with no gene match: 10. CDR3 length: 16 amino acids. Here the CDR3 reads CASIGHDRGVTDTQYF. For the CDR3, the DNA is TGTGCCAGCATCGGTCATGACAGGGGGGTCACAGATACGCAGTATTTT.

Note on this clonotype: This clone may be a read error of a much larger clone one base away. V and J are TRBV2 and TRBJ2-7; D might be TRBD2 (5 bases). CDR3 length: 17 amino acids. Germline V gene lookup returns CDR1 SNHLY and CDR2 FYNNEI. Trimming stripped 4 bases from V and 12 bases from J, with 31 bases between. CDR3 coding DNA: TGTGCCAGCAGTGTATCTATAGTTGAGGGTTCGAAACTACGAGGGTACTTC. Protein: CASSVSIVEGSKLRGYF.

This chain links TRBV5-1 with TRBJ1-1; no clear D. The germline V gene has CDR1 SGHRS and CDR2 YFSETQ. The CDR3 is 12 amino acids. Trimming pared 10 bases from V and 9 bases from J, leaving 19 bases between. In DNA form, the CDR3 reads TGCGCCCGCCGCCCTTCAAACCCTAAAGCTTTCTTT. Residues: CARRPSNPKAFF.

This clonotype was observed a few times. The chain employs TRBV27 and TRBJ1-1; TRBD1 agrees at 8 bases. Trimming at V came to 4 bases and at J to 3 bases, leaving 7 bases not matched to a gene. The CDR3 totals 15 residues. Per the germline V gene, CDR1 is MNHEY and CDR2 is SMNVEV (reference sequence). As DNA, the CDR3 is TGTGCCAGCAGTTCGATGACAGGGGACCACACTGAAGCTTTCTTT. Translating it yields CASSSMTGDHTEAFF.

This clonotype was observed many times. This chain links TRBV4-2 with TRBJ2-3, with a possible D match to TRBD2 (5 bases). Per the germline V gene, CDR1 is LGHNA and CDR2 is YNFKEQ. CDR3 size: 14 residues. The germline V and J ends were trimmed by 4 bases and 2 bases, with 10 bases remaining between them. The CDR3, as DNA: TGTGCCAGCAGCCCGGACGGACTCACAGATACGCAGTATTTT. It is translated as CASSPDGLTDTQYF.

This clonotype was recorded at least ten times. The CDR3 is CASRGLAASSGANVLTF. CDR3 sequence (DNA): TGTGCCAGCAGGGGACTAGCGGCAAGCTCTGGGGCCAACGTCCTGACTTTC. V and J are TRBV2 and TRBJ2-6, with TRBD2 matching 11 bases. There are 17 residues in the CDR3. J gave up 0 bases and V 6 bases, and 4 bases lay outside the gene matches. In germline, CDR1 is SNHLY, CDR2 FYNNEI.

This clonotype was found many times. This chain links TRBV2 with TRBJ2-2; D is possibly TRBD1 or TRBD2 (6 bases each). Germline-derived CDR1 and CDR2 are SNHLY and FYNNEI. CDR3 size: 19 residues. Trimming left V 2 bases short and J 6 bases short, with 25 bases between. CDR3 nucleotide sequence: TGTGCCAGCAGTGAAAGATGGGGGGCCTTTGATTCTTTGGCCGGGGAGCTGTTTTTT. Translated, it gives CASSERWGAFDSLAGELFF.

This clonotype was observed at least ten times. The genes are TRBV30 and TRBJ2-3; perhaps TRBD1 as D (5 bases). Germline assignment: CDR1 GTSNPN and CDR2 SVGIG (reference sequence). The CDR3 covers 13 residues. Trimming took off 2 bases at V and 6 bases at J, with 12 bases between the two ends. The CDR3 protein is CAWSPRVMDTQYF. The CDR3, as DNA: TGTGCCTGGAGTCCCAGGGTTATGGATACGCAGTATTTT.

This clonotype has at least ten counts. The chain links TRBV20-1 to TRBJ2-7, with TRBD2 matching 12 bases. Germline CDR1 and CDR2: DFQATT and SNEGSKA (reference sequence). The V and J ends lost 0 bases and 3 bases, in that order; junction bases with no gene match: 18. This CDR3 has 20 residues. CDR3 region: CSARDRLAGGPMQLRYEQYF. The DNA for the CDR3 is TGCAGTGCTAGAGATCGGCTAGCGGGAGGGCCCATGCAACTTCGCTACGAGCAGTACTTC.

This clonotype turned up a few times. A clone one base away is much larger, so this may be a read error. The chain employs TRBV4-2 and TRBJ2-3; 8 bases fit TRBD2. CDR1 LGHNA and CDR2 YNFKEQ come from the germline V gene. The CDR3 runs 14 residues. DNA of the CDR3: TGTACCAGCAGCCCCCCGGGAGGGTCCGATACGCAGTATTTT. As protein: CTSSPPGGSDTQYF.

This clonotype was seen ten or more times. The chain couples TRBV5-1 to TRBJ2-7; tentative D call: TRBD1 (5 bases). The V gene's germline CDR1 is SGHRS and CDR2 YFSETQ. There are 14 residues in the CDR3. V was clipped by 0 bases and J by 2 bases, with 9 bases between them. DNA of the CDR3: TGCGCCAGCAGCTTGGAGGGGATGCCCTACGAGCAGTACTTC. Translating it yields CASSLEGMPYEQYF.

As for this clonotype: An end of the junction does not agree with germline; a read error may underlie this. The chain combines TRBV4-1 with TRBJ1-4; D call uncertain. Germline CDR1 MGHRA, CDR2 YSYEKL. The CDR3 totals 15 residues. The CDR3 sequence: CARSQPGIPNDKLFF. DNA for the CDR3: TGCGCCCGCAGCCAACCGGGAATACCCAATGATAAACTGTTTTTT.

This clonotype occurred many times. The chain is built from TRBV4-3 and TRBJ2-7, with TRBD2 identical over 8 bases. This CDR3 is built from 14 residues. The junction had 4 bases not matched to a gene; V was cut back by 3 bases and J by 3 bases. CDR1 is LGHNA, CDR2 YSLEER, per germline. CDR3 loop: CASSHGRDGYEQYF. The CDR3 DNA follows: TGCGCCAGCAGCCACGGGAGGGACGGCTACGAGCAGTACTTC.

Turning to this clonotype: This could be a read error, since a much larger clone is one nucleotide away. The V call is TRBV11-3, the J call TRBJ2-3; 11 bases are shared with TRBD1. The CDR3 has 16 amino acids. The germline CDR1 and CDR2 sequences are SGHNT and YENEEA. The CDR3 DNA sequence: TGTGCCAGCAGCGGACGGACAGGGGGCGTGACAGCTACGCAGTATTTT. Translating gives CASSGRTGGVTATQYF.

This clonotype was recorded many times. The genes are TRBV24-1 and TRBJ2-5; D unresolved. Germline-derived CDR1 and CDR2 are KGHDR and SFDVKD. This CDR3 has 13 residues. Trimming stripped 4 bases from V and 5 bases from J, with 10 bases between. This CDR3 is CATSEGGRETQYF. Written as DNA, the CDR3 is TGTGCCACCAGTGAGGGCGGCCGGGAGACCCAGTACTTC.

In its sample, this clonotype was seen many times. The rearrangement links TRBV6-6 to TRBJ2-5; a weak D match, TRBD2 (5 bases). The CDR3 has 15 residues. The germline V gene encodes CDR1 MNHNY and CDR2 SVGAGI (reference sequence). V lost 3 bases, J lost 2 bases, and 13 bases lay in between. Written as DNA, the CDR3 is TGTGCCAGCAGTTATGACCTTCCGGGACAAGAGACCCAGTACTTC. The encoded protein is CASSYDLPGQETQYF.

This clonotype was seen many times. The rearrangement joins TRBV3-1 to TRBJ2-7, with 7 nucleotides matching TRBD2. After removal of 1 base from V and 0 bases from J, the junction contained 9 bases not matched to a gene. This CDR3 region has 17 residues. Germline V gives CDR1 LGHDT, CDR2 YNNKEL (reference sequence). CDR3 coding DNA: TGTGCCAGCAGCCAAGGGGGTAGCGGGCCCCGCTCCTACGAGCAGTACTTC. Translation gives CASSQGGSGPRSYEQYF.

This clonotype was seen ten or more times. J is TRBJ1-1 and V is TRBV28; D gene unclear. V lost 4 bases and J 0 bases, leaving 6 bases between the germline ends. Per germline, CDR1 MDHEN and CDR2 SYDVKM. The CDR3 has 13 residues. CDR3 amino acids: CASSSSMNTEAFF. The DNA of the CDR3 is TGTGCCAGCAGTTCTTCAATGAACACTGAAGCTTTCTTT. The full variable domain, rest sourced from reference TRBV28 and TRBJ1-1, is DVKVTQSSRYLVKRTGEKVFLECVQDMDHENMFWYRQDPGLGLRLIYFSYDVKMKEKGDIPEGYSVSREKKERFSLILESASTNQTSMYLCASSSSMNTEAFFGQGTRLTVV.

CDR3 region: CASSLSLYTGELFF. DNA of the CDR3: TGTGCCAGCAGTTTATCACTATACACCGGGGAGCTGTTTTTT. The gene calls are TRBV27 and TRBJ2-2; D remains unclear. Trimming pared 0 bases from V and 3 bases from J, leaving 5 bases between. The germline V gene has CDR1 MNHEY and CDR2 SMNVEV (reference sequence). The CDR3 runs 14 residues.

The rearrangement joins TRBV19 to TRBJ2-1, with D perhaps matching TRBD1 (6 bases). Per germline, CDR1 LNHDA and CDR2 SQIVND (reference sequence). This CDR3 spans 15 amino acids. V lost 4 bases to trimming and J lost 9 bases, with 19 bases between them. This CDR3 is CASSTVTGDVGEQFF. The CDR3 DNA follows: TGTGCCAGTAGTACCGTGACAGGCGATGTCGGTGAGCAGTTCTTC.

A remark on this clonotype: This could be a read error, since a much larger clone is one nucleotide away. This rearrangement joins TRBV4-1 to TRBJ2-7; D perhaps matches TRBD1 (6 bases). This CDR3 contains 15 residues. The germline V gene has CDR1 MGHRA and CDR2 YSYEKL. V lost 11 bases and J 7 bases, leaving 27 bases between the germline ends. In nucleotides, the CDR3 is TGCGCCGGCTGCCAAGAGGCTCAGGGGTACTGGGAGCAGTACTTC. It is translated as CAGCQEAQGYWEQYF.

This clonotype has at least ten counts. The rearrangement links TRBV11-2 to TRBJ2-3; D is unresolved. Germline CDR1 SGHAT, CDR2 FQNNGV. The CDR3 runs to 16 residues. Trimming took 6 bases from V and 1 from J, leaving 17 bases between them. Written as DNA, the CDR3 is TGTGCCAGCAGTCCCGTACCCCGTCTTGGCACAGATACGCAGTATTTT. It is translated as CASSPVPRLGTDTQYF. The full variable domain, its missing parts supplied by reference TRBV11-2 and TRBJ2-3, is EAGVAQSPRYKIIEKRQSVAFWCNPISGHATLYWYQQILGQGPKLLIQFQNNGVVDDSQLPKDRFSAERLKGVDSTLKIQPAKLEDSAVYLCASSPVPRLGTDTQYFGPGTRLTVL.

About this clonotype itself: A much bigger clone sits one base away, suggesting this may be a read error. The CDR3 bases are TGCAGCGTTGGAGCGGAAGGGCTCGAGCAGTACTTC. Protein: CSVGAEGLEQYF. The chain employs TRBV29-1 and TRBJ2-7; tentatively, D is TRBD2 (5 bases). This CDR3 is 12 amino acids long. Trimming removed 4 bases from V and 6 bases from J, with 13 bases in between. Germline V lookup: CDR1 SQVTM, CDR2 ANQGSEA.